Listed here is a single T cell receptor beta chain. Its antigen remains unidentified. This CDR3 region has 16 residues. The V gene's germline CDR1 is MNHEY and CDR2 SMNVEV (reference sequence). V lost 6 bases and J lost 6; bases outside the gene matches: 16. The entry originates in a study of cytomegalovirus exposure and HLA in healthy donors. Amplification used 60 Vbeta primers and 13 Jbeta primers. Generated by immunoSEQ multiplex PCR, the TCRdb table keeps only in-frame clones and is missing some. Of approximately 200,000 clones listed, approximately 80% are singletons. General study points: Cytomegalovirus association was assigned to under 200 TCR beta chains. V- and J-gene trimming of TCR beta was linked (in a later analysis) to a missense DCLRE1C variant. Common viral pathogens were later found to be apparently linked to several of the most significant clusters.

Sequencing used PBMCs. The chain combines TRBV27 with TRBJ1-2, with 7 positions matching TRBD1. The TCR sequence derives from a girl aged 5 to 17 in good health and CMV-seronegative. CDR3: CASSPQRGQIKDGYTF. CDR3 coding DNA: TGTGCCAGCAGCCCCCAACGGGGACAGATCAAGGATGGCTACACCTTC.